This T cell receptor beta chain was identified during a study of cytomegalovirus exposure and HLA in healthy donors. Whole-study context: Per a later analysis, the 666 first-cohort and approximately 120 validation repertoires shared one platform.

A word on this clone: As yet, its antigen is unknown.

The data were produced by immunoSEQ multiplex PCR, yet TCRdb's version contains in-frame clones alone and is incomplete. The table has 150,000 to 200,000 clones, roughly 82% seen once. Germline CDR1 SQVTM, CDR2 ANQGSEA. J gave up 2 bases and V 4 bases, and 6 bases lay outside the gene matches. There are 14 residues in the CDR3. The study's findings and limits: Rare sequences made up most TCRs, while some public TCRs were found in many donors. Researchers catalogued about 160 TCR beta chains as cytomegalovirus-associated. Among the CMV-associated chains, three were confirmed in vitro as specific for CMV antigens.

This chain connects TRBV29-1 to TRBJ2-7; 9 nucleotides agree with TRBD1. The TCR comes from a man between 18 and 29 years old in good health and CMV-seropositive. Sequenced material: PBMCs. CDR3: CSVGQGVLPYEQYF. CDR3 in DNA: TGCAGCGTTGGACAGGGGGTTTTGCCCTACGAGCAGTACTTC.